In its sample, the clone carrying this T cell receptor beta chain was seen once. The antigen is undetermined. Primed by a sample-barcoded 5' primer and a J-beta primer mix, a second PCR proceeded for roughly 6 to 12 cycles. Each CDR3 protein is one row after TCRdb ran MiXCR on the 5' RACE reads. Among over 600,000 distinct CDR3 sequences listed, about 45% were seen once. These data originate in a study of blood T cells in healthy people across ages. Study-level results: Age brought a roughly linear fall in TCR beta diversity measured per million T cells.

V lost 0 bases to trimming and J lost 8 bases, with 22 bases between them. CDR1 and CDR2 (germline): SQVTM, ANQGSEA. The CDR3 is 16 amino acids. V gene TRBV29-1 combines with J gene TRBJ1-2; D is unclear. This receptor was taken from a man aged 80 or over in good health. Sequenced input: blood. The CDR3 is CSVEDPGVSQNLGYTF. The CDR3 bases are TGCAGCGTTGAAGACCCTGGGGTCTCCCAGAACTTGGGCTACACCTTC.